The sequence of this TCR beta chain was determined in a study of T cell responses to AZD1222 COVID-19 vaccine. J was trimmed by 3 bases and V by 4 bases; bases with no gene match: 1. The CDR3 contains 14 residues. Germline V gene lookup returns CDR1 SGHTA and CDR2 FQGNSA. Sequencing was performed with immunoSEQ multiplex PCR; in TCRdb, only in-frame clones are kept and a portion is missing. The repertoire holds about 99,000 clones, with 90% to 95% as singletons. The sequencing here drew on peripheral blood, taken 28 days after the second AZD1222 dose. The V call is TRBV7-2, the J call TRBJ2-3; 10 bases map to TRBD2. The TCR was taken from an adult who received the AZD1222 COVID-19 vaccine. CDR3 region: CASSSGLATDTQYF. CDR3 bases: TGTGCCAGCAGCTCGGGACTAGCGACAGATACGCAGTATTTT.